Below, 24 T cell receptor beta chains from the same sample are listed, as sequenced in a study of T cell changes during pregnancy in multiple sclerosis. The method was immunoSEQ multiplex PCR; TCRdb's version includes in-frame clones alone and lacks a portion of them. The sample records roughly 69,000 clones, roughly nine tenths being singletons. The source material was CD4+ T cells from peripheral blood mononuclear cells, sampled in the third trimester of pregnancy. These receptors were obtained from a female donor in good health, enrolled as a control in a pregnancy study.

The chain links TRBV6-5 to TRBJ1-2; a weak D match, TRBD1 (6 bases). CDR1 is MNHEY and CDR2 is SVGAGI in the germline V gene. The CDR3 extends over 14 amino acids. V lost 10 bases, J lost 3 bases, and 18 bases lay in between. The CDR3 DNA follows: TGTGCCATCGGACGGGGGGGCGGTTACTATGGCTACACCTTC. Encoded protein: CAIGRGGGYYGYTF.

The gene calls are TRBV11-2 and TRBJ2-3; 8 positions agree with TRBD1. Germline V gene lookup returns CDR1 SGHAT and CDR2 FQNNGV. The J segment lost 2 bases and the V segment lost 5 bases, leaving 6 bases of the junction unmatched. The CDR3 is 15 residues long. The CDR3 DNA is TGTGCCAGCAGCATCGACAGGGGAAACACAGATACGCAGTATTTT. Translation: CASSIDRGNTDTQYF.

This clone occurred once. The same CDR3 also results from other DNA sequences found in this sample. V and J are TRBV9 and TRBJ2-1, with TRBD2 matching 9 bases. Germline V gives CDR1 SGDLS, CDR2 YYNGEE. The CDR3 length is 16 residues. With 0 bases clipped from V and 2 bases from J, the junction kept 3 bases outside the gene matches. The CDR3, as DNA: TGTGCCAGCAGCGTAGGTGGCGGGGGGGCCTACAATGAGCAGTTCTTC. Translated: CASSVGGGGAYNEQFF.

This sequence joins TRBV9 and TRBJ2-5; D is perhaps TRBD2 (7 bases). Germline V gene sequence: CDR1 SGDLS, CDR2 YYNGEE. The ends were cut back, 3 bases at V and 4 bases at J, with 13 bases in the middle. The CDR3 covers 14 residues. The CDR3 sequence: CASSDRGGGETQYF. Written as DNA, the CDR3 is TGTGCCAGCAGCGACCGAGGGGGGGGAGAGACCCAGTACTTC.

The chain joins TRBV2 to TRBJ1-2; 7 nucleotides match TRBD1. Unmatched junction bases numbered 6, after V lost 6 bases and J lost 2 bases. CDR1 and CDR2 (germline): SNHLY, FYNNEI. The CDR3 is made up of 14 amino acids. The CDR3 DNA sequence: TGTGCCAGCAGGTACACAGGGGTGAACTATGGCTACACCTTC. Amino acid sequence: CASRYTGVNYGYTF. The variable domain in full, completed from reference TRBV2 and TRBJ1-2, reads EPEVTQTPSHQVTQMGQEVILRCVPISNHLYFYWYRQILGQKVEFLVSFYNNEISEKSEIFDDQFSVERPDGSNFTLKIRSTKLEDSAMYFCASRYTGVNYGYTFGSGTRLTVV.

The V gene is TRBV5-6, the J gene TRBJ2-7, with D possibly being TRBD1 (6 bases). The ends were cut back, 5 bases at V and 4 bases at J, with 13 bases in the middle. The CDR3 is made up of 13 amino acids. Germline CDR1 SGHDT, CDR2 YYEEEE. DNA of the CDR3: TGTGCCAGCAGACCCCAACAGGGATACGAGCAGTACTTC. This sequence encodes CASRPQQGYEQYF.

The table lists this clone with a count of one. An end of the junction differs from the germline gene, which may be a read error. The V gene is TRBV4-3, the J gene TRBJ2-2, with 7 bases aligning to TRBD1. Germline V gives CDR1 LGHNA, CDR2 YSLEER. The CDR3 runs 15 residues. For the CDR3, the DNA is TGCGCCAGCAGCCTCGTCGACAGGGACACCGAGGAGCTGTTTTTT. This translates into CASSLVDRDTEELFF.

The chain uses TRBV19 and TRBJ2-7, with 9 bases that match TRBD2. Trimming took 3 bases from V and 3 from J; bases not matched to a gene: 12. This CDR3 region has 17 residues. Germline V gene lookup returns CDR1 LNHDA and CDR2 SQIVND (reference sequence). CDR3 residues: CASSIMVAGAGDYEQYF. For the CDR3, the DNA is TGTGCCAGTAGTATTATGGTAGCGGGGGCGGGGGACTACGAGCAGTACTTC.

The chain's CDR3 is CASNPDRSNYGYTF. CDR3 DNA sequence: TGTGCCAGCAACCCGGACAGGTCAAACTATGGCTACACCTTC. The V call is TRBV7-2, the J call TRBJ1-2; TRBD1 matches at 7 bases. Germline V lookup: CDR1 SGHTA, CDR2 FQGNSA. V lost 7 bases to trimming and J lost 2 bases; unmatched junction nucleotides: 7. The CDR3 runs to 14 residues.

This CDR3 reads CASSSGTGSYEQYF. CDR3 DNA: TGTGCCAGCAGCTCGGGGACAGGCTCCTACGAGCAGTACTTC. The V gene is TRBV13, the J gene TRBJ2-7, with 8 nucleotides matching TRBD1. Germline values: CDR1 PRHDT, CDR2 FYEKMQ (reference sequence). The CDR3 contains 14 residues. The V and J ends lost 4 bases and 0 bases, in that order; junction bases with no gene match: 2.

This clone was counted a single time. V and J are TRBV5-6 and TRBJ1-1; D remains ambiguous. The germline V gene has CDR1 SGHDT and CDR2 YYEEEE. The CDR3 runs 15 residues. Trimming removed 0 bases from V and 0 bases from J, with 9 bases in between. In DNA form, the CDR3 reads TGTGCCAGCAGCTTGGCCGGCGGATTGAACACTGAAGCTTTCTTT. Amino acids: CASSLAGGLNTEAFF.

The V call is TRBV7-2, the J call TRBJ2-2, with D tentatively TRBD2 (6 bases). The germline gives CDR1 SGHTA, CDR2 FQGNSA. The ends were cut back, 7 bases at V and 7 bases at J, with 22 bases in the middle. CDR3 length: 16 residues. The CDR3, as DNA: TGTGCCAGCAAAAATACTAGCTTCCCAGGGTACGGGGAGCTGTTTTTT. Its protein is CASKNTSFPGYGELFF.

This clone appeared once. In DNA, the CDR3 is TGTGCCAGCAGCTTAGCGTTCCCCCAGGGGGCGGTAGGCTACACCTTC. Translation gives CASSLAFPQGAVGYTF. The rearrangement uses TRBV7-2 and TRBJ1-2, with TRBD1 identical over 8 bases. The CDR3 contains 16 residues. Germline V CDR1 and CDR2: SGHTA, FQGNSA. V was pared by 0 bases and J by 8 bases, with 11 bases of the junction left unmatched.

The chain employs TRBV7-9 and TRBJ1-6, with 7 bases that match TRBD1. V shed 1 base, J shed 6 bases, and the junction held 3 bases outside the gene matches. The CDR3 is made up of 15 amino acids. Germline V gene data show CDR1 as SEHNR and CDR2 as FQNEAQ (reference sequence). The CDR3 reads CASSLDHRGNSPLHF. The CDR3 coding sequence is TGTGCCAGCAGCTTAGATCACAGGGGTAATTCACCCCTCCACTTT. The full variable domain, completed using reference TRBV7-9 and TRBJ1-6, is DTGVSQNPRHKITKRGQNVTFRCDPISEHNRLYWYRQTLGQGPEFLTYFQNEAQLEKSRLLSDRFSAERPKGSFSTLEIQRTEQGDSAMYLCASSLDHRGNSPLHFGNGTRLTVT.

The CDR3 is CASSFQFLAGGRVQETQYF. The CDR3 DNA reads as TGTGCCAGCAGCTTTCAATTTCTAGCGGGGGGGAGGGTCCAAGAGACCCAGTACTTC. This sequence joins TRBV11-3 and TRBJ2-5; 12 bases fit TRBD2. The V and J ends lost 3 bases and 1 base, in that order; junction bases with no gene match: 12. The CDR3 spans 19 residues. The germline V gene encodes CDR1 SGHNT and CDR2 YENEEA.

The chain combines TRBV30 with TRBJ1-1; D gene unclear. The V end lost 1 base, the J end lost 8 bases, and 11 bases lay between the germline ends. This CDR3 is 12 amino acids long. Germline V CDR1 and CDR2: GTSNPN, SVGIG (reference sequence). The CDR3 DNA is TGTGCCTGGAGTGCCCGAGATTGGGAAGCTTTCTTT. Its translation is CAWSARDWEAFF.

This CDR3 is CAWSVGGRETQYF. CDR3 sequence (DNA): TGTGCCTGGTCAGTGGGAGGGAGGGAGACCCAGTACTTC. This chain links TRBV30 with TRBJ2-5; TRBD2 agrees at 7 bases. This CDR3 has 13 residues. Germline V gene sequence: CDR1 GTSNPN, CDR2 SVGIG (reference sequence). V lost 5 bases, J lost 5 bases, and 8 bases stayed unmatched.

The rearrangement links TRBV18 to TRBJ2-1, with TRBD2 matching over 8 bases. With 8 bases clipped from V and 10 bases from J, the junction kept 13 bases outside the gene matches. The CDR3 is 14 residues long. Germline lookup yields CDR1 KGHSH and CDR2 LQKENI. The CDR3 is CASQASGGRGEQFF. The DNA for the CDR3 is TGTGCCAGCCAAGCCAGCGGGGGTCGGGGCGAGCAGTTCTTC.

The chain employs TRBV2 and TRBJ1-2, with D unresolved. This CDR3 comprises 15 residues. Trimming pared 6 bases from V and 0 bases from J, leaving 14 bases between. Germline V lookup: CDR1 SNHLY, CDR2 FYNNEI. The CDR3 sequence is CASRQFREANYGYTF. CDR3 nucleotide sequence: TGTGCCAGCAGACAGTTCCGAGAAGCTAACTATGGCTACACCTTC.

The chain joins TRBV5-1 to TRBJ2-2, with TRBD1 as a possible D gene (7 bases). Trimming cost V 4 bases and J 4 bases, with 14 bases left between them. Germline V gene lookup returns CDR1 SGHRS and CDR2 YFSETQ. CDR3 length: 15 amino acids. The CDR3 spells CASSRGGGGTGELFF. The CDR3 DNA reads as TGCGCCAGCAGCCGTGGAGGGGGCGGCACCGGGGAGCTGTTTTTT.

The chain employs TRBV6-6 and TRBJ1-3; D is perhaps TRBD1 (5 bases). Germline values: CDR1 MNHNY, CDR2 SVGAGI (reference sequence). Trimming cost V 6 bases and J 1 base, with 10 bases left between them. The CDR3 is 14 residues long. The CDR3 spells CASRQTASGNTIYF. The CDR3 nucleotides read TGTGCCAGCAGACAGACAGCTTCTGGAAACACCATATATTTT.

J is TRBJ1-2 and V is TRBV15; 8 bases align to TRBD1. The V segment lost 5 bases and the J segment 7 bases; nucleotides outside the gene matches: 9. The CDR3 is made up of 14 amino acids. The germline CDR1 and CDR2 sequences are LNHNV and YYDKDF (reference sequence). The CDR3 DNA sequence: TGTGCCACCAGCTCTCGAAGGACAGGGTTTGGCTACACCTTC. It translates to CATSSRRTGFGYTF.

The gene calls are TRBV11-3 and TRBJ2-5; 7 bases agree with TRBD1. The CDR3 runs to 14 residues. Germline assignment: CDR1 SGHNT and CDR2 YENEEA. After removal of 5 bases from V and 5 bases from J, the junction contained 8 bases not matched to a gene. The CDR3: CASSPRQGLETQYF. The CDR3 DNA sequence: TGTGCCAGCAGCCCCAGACAGGGTCTGGAGACCCAGTACTTC.

The chain employs TRBV15 and TRBJ2-6; a possible D gene is TRBD1 (5 bases). The germline CDR1 and CDR2 sequences are LNHNV and YYDKDF (reference sequence). Trimming pared 0 bases from V and 12 bases from J, leaving 9 bases between. This CDR3 contains 13 residues. CDR3 nucleotides: TGTGCCACCAGCAGAGACAGACAGTTCGTCCTGACTTTC. Amino acid sequence: CATSRDRQFVLTF. The full variable domain, rest sourced from reference TRBV15 and TRBJ2-6, is DAMVIQNPRYQVTQFGKPVTLSCSQTLNHNVMYWYQQKSSQAPKLLFHYYDKDFNNEADTPDNFQSRRPNTSFCFLDIRSPGLGDTAMYLCATSRDRQFVLTFGAGSRLTVL.